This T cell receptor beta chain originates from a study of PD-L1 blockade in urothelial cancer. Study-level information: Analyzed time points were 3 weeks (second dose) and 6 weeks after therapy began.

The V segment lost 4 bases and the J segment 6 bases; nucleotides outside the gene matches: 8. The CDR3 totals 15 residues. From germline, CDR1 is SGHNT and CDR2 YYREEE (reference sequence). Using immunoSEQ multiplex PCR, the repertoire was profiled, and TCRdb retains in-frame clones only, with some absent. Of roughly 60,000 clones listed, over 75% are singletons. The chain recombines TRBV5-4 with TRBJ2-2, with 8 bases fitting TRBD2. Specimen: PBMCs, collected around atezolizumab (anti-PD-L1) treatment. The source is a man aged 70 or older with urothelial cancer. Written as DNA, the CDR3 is TGTGCCAGCAGCCTTCCGACTAGCGCGGCCGGGGAGCTGTTTTTT. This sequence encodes CASSLPTSAAGELFF.